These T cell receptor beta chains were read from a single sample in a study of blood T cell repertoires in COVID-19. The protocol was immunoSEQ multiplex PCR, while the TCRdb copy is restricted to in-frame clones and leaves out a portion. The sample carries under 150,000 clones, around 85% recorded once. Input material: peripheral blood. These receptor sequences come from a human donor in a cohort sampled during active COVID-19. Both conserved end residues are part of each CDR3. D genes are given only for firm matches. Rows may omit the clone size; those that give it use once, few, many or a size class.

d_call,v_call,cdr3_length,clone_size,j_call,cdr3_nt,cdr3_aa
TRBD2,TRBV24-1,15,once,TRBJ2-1,TGTGCCACCAGTGAAGCTGGACTAGCGGGAGGGGAGCAGTTCTTC,CATSEAGLAGGEQFF
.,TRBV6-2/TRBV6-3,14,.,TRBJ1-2,TGTGCCAGCAGTTACCCCGAGTTATACTATGGCTACACCTTC,CASSYPELYYGYTF
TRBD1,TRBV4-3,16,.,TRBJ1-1,TGCGCCAGCAGCCAAGTTCCAGGGGGTTTAAACACTGAAGCTTTCTTT,CASSQVPGGLNTEAFF
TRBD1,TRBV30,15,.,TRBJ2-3,TGTGCCTGGAGAGCCCGGGACAGGGGTTGGAATACGCAGTATTTT,CAWRARDRGWNTQYF
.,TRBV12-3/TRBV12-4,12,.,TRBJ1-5,TGTGCCAGCAGAGCTAGCAATCAGCCCCAGCATTTT,CASRASNQPQHF
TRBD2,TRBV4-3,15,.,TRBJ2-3,TGCGCCAGCAGCCAAGAACCGGGGGGGGCTTATACGCAGTATTTT,CASSQEPGGAYTQYF
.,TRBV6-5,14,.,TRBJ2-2,TGTGCCAGCAGGAGAATTAGTTCGGCCGGGGAGCTGTTTTTT,CASRRISSAGELFF
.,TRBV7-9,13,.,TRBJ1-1,TGTGCCAGCAGCTTAGTCCGGAACACTGAAGCTTTCTTT,CASSLVRNTEAFF
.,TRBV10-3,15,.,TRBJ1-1,TGTGCCATCAAGCTGCAGGCAGGGGAGACCACTGAAGCTTTCTTT,CAIKLQAGETTEAFF
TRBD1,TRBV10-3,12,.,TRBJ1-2,TGTGCCTTAGCGTCCGGGACAGGGGACTACACCTTC,CALASGTGDYTF
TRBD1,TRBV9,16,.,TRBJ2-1,TGTGCCAGCAGCGTAGATGGACAGGAGATTTACAATGAGCAGTTCTTC,CASSVDGQEIYNEQFF
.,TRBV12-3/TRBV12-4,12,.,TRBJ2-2,TGTGCCAGCTCGGCCAGCGCCGGGGAGCTGTTTTTT,CASSASAGELFF
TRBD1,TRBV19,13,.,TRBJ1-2,TGTGCCAGCTATATACAGGGGAATGGAGGCTACACCTTC,CASYIQGNGGYTF
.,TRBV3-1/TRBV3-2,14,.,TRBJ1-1,TGTGCCAGCAGCCAAGGCGAAGGGAGCACTGAAGCTTTCTTT,CASSQGEGSTEAFF
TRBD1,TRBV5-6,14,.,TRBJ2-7,TGTGCCAGCAGCTTCCGGGACAGGGGGCGCGAGCAGTACTTC,CASSFRDRGREQYF
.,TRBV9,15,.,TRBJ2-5,TGTGCCAGCAGCGTAGCCGGGGGGCCGGGAGAGACCCAGTACTTC,CASSVAGGPGETQYF
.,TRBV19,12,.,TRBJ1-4,TGTGCCAGTAGCTACCTCGGGGAAAAACTGTTTTTT,CASSYLGEKLFF
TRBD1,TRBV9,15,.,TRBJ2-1,TGTGCCAGCAGCGCCCGGGACAGGGATACCAATGAGCAGTTCTTC,CASSARDRDTNEQFF
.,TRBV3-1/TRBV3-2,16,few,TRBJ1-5,TGTGCCAGCAGCCCCGGCGGAGGCCTTAGCAATCAGCCCCAGCATTTT,CASSPGGGLSNQPQHF
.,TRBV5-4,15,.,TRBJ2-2,TGTGCCAGCAGCTCGGGGGGCCGGAACACCGGGGAGCTGTTTTTT,CASSSGGRNTGELFF
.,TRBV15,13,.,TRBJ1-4,TGTGCCACCAGCCCCCGCCCGGCAGGAATCCTGTTTTTT,CATSPRPAGILFF
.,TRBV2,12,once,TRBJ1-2,TGTGCGGCTGGGGGGGGGAGCTATGGCTACACCTTC,CAAGGGSYGYTF
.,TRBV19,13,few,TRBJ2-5,TGTGCCAGTCGTACGGGGGGCGGAGAGACCCAGTACTTC,CASRTGGGETQYF
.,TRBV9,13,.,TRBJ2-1,TGTGCCAGCAGCGTAGATGTAGCCAATGAGCAGTTCTTC,CASSVDVANEQFF
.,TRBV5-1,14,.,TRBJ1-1,TGCGCCAGCAGCCGACAGGAGTTGAACACTGAAGCTTTCTTT,CASSRQELNTEAFF
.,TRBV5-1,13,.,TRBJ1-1,TGCGCCAGTCTTCCCCTGGCGGGCACTGAAGCTTTCTTT,CASLPLAGTEAFF
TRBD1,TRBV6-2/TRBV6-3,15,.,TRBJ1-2,TGTGCCAGCAGTTACTCTGCGGGACAGGGCTATGGCTACACCTTC,CASSYSAGQGYGYTF
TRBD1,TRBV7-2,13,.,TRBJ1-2,TGTGCCAGCAGCTCGGACAGGGATACTGGCTACACCTTC,CASSSDRDTGYTF
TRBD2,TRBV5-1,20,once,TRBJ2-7,TGCGCCAGCAGCTTAACAACCGGGACTAGCGGGACCCCGAGCTCCTACGAGCAGTACTTC,CASSLTTGTSGTPSSYEQYF
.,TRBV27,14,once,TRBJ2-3,TGTGCCAGCAGTCATACTCAGGGGATAGATACGCAGTATTTT,CASSHTQGIDTQYF
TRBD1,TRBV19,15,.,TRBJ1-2,TGTGCCAGTAGTTCGACAGGGGTGGGTTCCTATGGCTACACCTTC,CASSSTGVGSYGYTF
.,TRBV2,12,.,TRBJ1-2,TGTGCCAGCAGGGAGGTGAACTATGGCTACACCTTC,CASREVNYGYTF
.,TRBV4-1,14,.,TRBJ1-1,TGCGCCAGCAGCCAAGAGCCGGGGAGGACTGAAGCTTTCTTT,CASSQEPGRTEAFF
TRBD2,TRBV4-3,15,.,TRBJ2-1,TGCGCCAGCAGCCAAACTCCGGGACTAGGCAATGAGCAGTTCTTC,CASSQTPGLGNEQFF
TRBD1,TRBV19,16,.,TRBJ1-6,TGTGCCAGTAGTATAGGGGGACAGGGGGACGGATCACCCCTCCACTTT,CASSIGGQGDGSPLHF
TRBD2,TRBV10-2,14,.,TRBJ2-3,TGCGCCAGCAGTGTTAGCGGGAGTACAGATACGCAGTATTTT,CASSVSGSTDTQYF
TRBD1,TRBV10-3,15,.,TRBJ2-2,TGTGCCATCGGCGGGACAGGGGGCCCCACCGGGGAGCTGTTTTTT,CAIGGTGGPTGELFF
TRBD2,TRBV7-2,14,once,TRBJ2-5,TGTGCCAGCAGCCCTAGCGGGGGGCAAGAGACCCAGTACTTC,CASSPSGGQETQYF
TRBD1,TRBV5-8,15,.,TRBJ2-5,TGTGCCAGCAGCCCGGGACAGGACCGCGGGGAGACCCAGTACTTC,CASSPGQDRGETQYF
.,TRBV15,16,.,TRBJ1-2,TGTGCCACCAGCAGAGATAGAGAAGCGGGGGCCCGGGGCTACACCTTC,CATSRDREAGARGYTF
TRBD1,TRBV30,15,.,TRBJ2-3,TGTGCCTGGTGCCGGGACAGGGGGTTCTCCGATACGCAGTATTTT,CAWCRDRGFSDTQYF
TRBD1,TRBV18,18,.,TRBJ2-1,TGTGCCAGCTCACCAGGAACAGGGGCCCACATATTATACAATGAGCAGTTCTTC,CASSPGTGAHILYNEQFF
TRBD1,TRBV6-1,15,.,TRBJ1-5,TGTGCCAGCAGTGAGGACAGGGGGCGGGAACAGCCCCAGCATTTT,CASSEDRGREQPQHF
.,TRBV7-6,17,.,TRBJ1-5,TGTGCCAGCAGCTTACTGGGAAAGGACCCGGGGAATCAGCCCCAGCATTTT,CASSLLGKDPGNQPQHF
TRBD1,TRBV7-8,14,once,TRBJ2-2,TGTGCCAGCAGCTCACAGGGGAAGTCCGGGGAGCTGTTTTTT,CASSSQGKSGELFF
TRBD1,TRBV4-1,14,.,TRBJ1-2,TGCGCCAGCAGCCAACCCGGACAGGGAAGGGGCTACACCTTC,CASSQPGQGRGYTF
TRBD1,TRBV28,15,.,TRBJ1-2,TGTGCCAGCAGTTCCCAGGGGGCGGTTAACTATGGCTACACCTTC,CASSSQGAVNYGYTF
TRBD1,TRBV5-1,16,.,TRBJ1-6,TGCGCCAGCAGCTTGAGTCTGGGACAGGGCGACTCACCCCTCCACTTT,CASSLSLGQGDSPLHF
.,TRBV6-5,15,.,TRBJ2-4,TGTGCCAGCAGTTACTCGACCGGGTCCGGAAACATTCAGTACTTC,CASSYSTGSGNIQYF
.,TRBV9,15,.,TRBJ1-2,TGTGCCAGCAGCGTAGAGACACGGATCGAGTATGGCTACACCTTC,CASSVETRIEYGYTF
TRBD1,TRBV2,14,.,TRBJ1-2,TGTGCCAGCCTGGGGGGACAGCAAAACTATGGCTACACCTTC,CASLGGQQNYGYTF